What follows is one T cell receptor beta chain and its context. Other DNA variants within this sample encode the same CDR3. The source of the sample is a study of shared clonotypes between healthy human individuals. Germline V gene data show CDR1 as MNHEY and CDR2 as SMNVEV (reference sequence). The length of the CDR3 is 15 residues. The V segment lost 5 bases and the J segment 1 base; nucleotides outside the gene matches: 3. Sequenced by immunoSEQ multiplex PCR; TCRdb stores in-frame clones only, minus some. The profile shows 560,000 or so clones, approximately 96% of them singletons. Naive CD8 cells lacked CD45RO and underwent positive selection for CCR7, leaving out terminally differentiated effector memory CD45RA+ cells.

This clonotype originated in a woman between 25 and 40 years old in good health. This chain joins TRBV27 and TRBJ2-5; TRBD2 matches at 11 bases. Sequencing input: naive CD8+ T cells sorted from blood. For the CDR3, the DNA is TGTGCCAGCAGTCCAGGGACTAGCGGCCAAGAGACCCAGTACTTC. Its protein is CASSPGTSGQETQYF.